These 18 T cell receptor beta chains share one sample of origin, sequenced in a study of regulatory T cells in long-lasting Graves disease. CDR3 regions were amplified by Arm-PCR using iRepertoire HTBI primers to build TCR beta libraries. TCRdb used MiXCR to reprocess the multiplex PCR reads, holding one entry per CDR3 protein. The sample comprises about 470,000 distinct CDR3 sequences, about a fifth of which are singletons, and 6.5% to 10% rests with the top ten. Time point here: persistent/refractory GD, antithyroid drugs over 5 years with positive TRAb. Researchers made the TCR library from RNA that was extracted from PBMCs. This specimen consisted of peripheral blood mononuclear cells (PBMCs), obtained when the disease was refractory, from a patient treated with antithyroid drugs. The receptors originated from a female donor with Graves disease.

There are many counts of this clonotype. CDR3 sequence reads: CASTPDGGQYEQYF. CDR3 sequence (DNA): TGTGCCAGCACCCCCGACGGAGGCCAATACGAGCAGTACTTC. This chain joins TRBV28 and TRBJ2-7, with D perhaps TRBD2 (5 bases). Per germline, CDR1 MDHEN and CDR2 SYDVKM. V was pared by 7 bases and J by 4 bases, with 17 bases between. The CDR3 runs 14 residues.

V is TRBV30 and J is TRBJ1-1; D gene ambiguous. Per germline, CDR1 GTSNPN and CDR2 SVGIG (reference sequence). This CDR3 is 12 amino acids long. Trimming removed 3 bases from V and 8 bases from J, with 13 bases in between. CDR3 region: CAWRLVEVEAFF. CDR3 nucleotides: TGTGCCTGGAGGTTGGTAGAGGTCGAAGCTTTCTTT.

The J gene is TRBJ2-7, the V gene TRBV18; the D call may be TRBD1 or TRBD2 (5 bases each). Trimming stripped 1 base from V and 2 bases from J, with 15 bases between. The CDR3 length is 16 residues. Germline CDR1 is KGHSH and CDR2 is LQKENI. CDR3 in amino acids: CASSPLSRDPTYEQYF. In DNA form, the CDR3 reads TGTGCCAGCTCACCACTTAGCCGGGACCCCACCTACGAGCAGTACTTC.

A few counts support this clonotype. V gene TRBV19 combines with J gene TRBJ1-2; tentatively, D is TRBD1 (5 bases). Germline V lookup: CDR1 LNHDA, CDR2 SQIVND (reference sequence). This CDR3 has 14 amino acids. V shed 5 bases and J shed 4 bases, with 14 bases lying between them. The CDR3 nucleotides are TGTGCCAGTAGTCGGGGGAGGGAAACCTATGGCTACACCTTC. It yields the protein CASSRGRETYGYTF.

This clonotype was observed at least ten times. The chain couples TRBV18 to TRBJ1-4; D is unresolved. The CDR3 spans 12 residues. Trimming cost V 3 bases and J 5 bases, with 4 bases left between them. CDR1 is KGHSH, CDR2 LQKENI, per germline. The CDR3 nucleotides are TGTGCCAGCTCACCTCTAAATGAAAAACTGTTTTTT. It codes for CASSPLNEKLFF.

This clonotype was observed a handful of times. The CDR3 DNA reads as TGTGCCAGCAGCTTAGAGGAGGCGGGAGGGCCGTACGAGCAGTACTTC. Residues: CASSLEEAGGPYEQYF. The rearrangement links TRBV7-9 to TRBJ2-7, with 9 bases that match TRBD2. Per the germline V gene, CDR1 is SEHNR and CDR2 is FQNEAQ (reference sequence). The CDR3 length is 16 residues. The V and J ends lost 1 base and 4 bases, in that order; junction bases with no gene match: 8.

The chain has TRBV27 and TRBJ2-3; no clear D. The CDR3 covers 14 residues. V was trimmed by 8 bases and J by 4 bases, leaving 16 bases between them. Germline V gene data show CDR1 as MNHEY and CDR2 as SMNVEV (reference sequence). The CDR3 region is CASALARSADTQYF. The CDR3 DNA reads TGTGCCAGCGCTTTAGCAAGGTCCGCAGATACGCAGTATTTT.

In this sample, this clonotype turned up many times. The chain links TRBV2 to TRBJ1-2, with D possibly TRBD1 on 5 matching bases. Trimming removed 4 bases at V and 2 bases at J, with 17 bases between. Germline values: CDR1 SNHLY, CDR2 FYNNEI. The CDR3 sequence is 16 residues long. The CDR3 nucleotides are TGTGCCAGCAGTGGGAGGGACCGACATCTCAACTATGGCTACACCTTC. Its translation is CASSGRDRHLNYGYTF. The variable domain in full, completed from reference TRBV2 and TRBJ1-2, reads EPEVTQTPSHQVTQMGQEVILRCVPISNHLYFYWYRQILGQKVEFLVSFYNNEISEKSEIFDDQFSVERPDGSNFTLKIRSTKLEDSAMYFCASSGRDRHLNYGYTFGSGTRLTVV.

This clonotype showed up many times. The V gene is TRBV7-2, the J gene TRBJ1-1, with 8 bases lining up with TRBD1. The CDR3 is 14 residues long. Germline assignment: CDR1 SGHTA and CDR2 FQGNSA. V lost 9 bases to trimming and J lost 5 bases; unmatched junction nucleotides: 11. CDR3 nucleotide sequence: TGTGCCAGTCGAGAGGACAGGGAAGTAACTGAAGCTTTCTTT. Protein sequence: CASREDREVTEAFF.

V usage is TRBV24-1 and J usage is TRBJ2-3; a possible D gene is TRBD2 (6 bases). Germline CDR1 reads KGHDR; CDR2 reads SFDVKD. V lost 5 bases, J lost 5 bases, and 22 bases lay in between. The CDR3 extends over 17 amino acids. The CDR3 DNA follows: TGTGCCACCAGTGGATCGGGGCGCGGGGAGTCTAGAGATACGCAGTATTTT. Translated: CATSGSGRGESRDTQYF.

Ten or more counts support this clonotype. The rearrangement links TRBV7-9 to TRBJ2-5, with TRBD2 matching over 8 bases. Trimming removed 7 bases from V and 7 bases from J; junction bases left unmatched: 8. The CDR3 has 13 amino acids. Germline assignment: CDR1 SEHNR and CDR2 FQNEAQ (reference sequence). In nucleotides, the CDR3 is TGTGCCAGCACCTCCCGGGAGGGGGGGACCCAGTACTTC. This codes for CASTSREGGTQYF.

The chain combines TRBV12-3 or TRBV12-4 with TRBJ1-5; tentatively, D is TRBD1 (6 bases). V was pared by 5 bases and J by 3 bases, with 17 bases between. The CDR3 sequence is 16 residues long. The CDR3 bases are TGTGCCAGCAGTCGCGTTGGGCAGGGGTACAATCAGCCCCAGCATTTT. Protein: CASSRVGQGYNQPQHF.

Of note for this clonotype: Just one base apart from a much larger clone, this may be a read error. The chain employs TRBV2 and TRBJ2-1; 9 bases are a match to TRBD1. The CDR3 runs 14 residues. V shed 4 bases, J shed 5 bases, and the junction held 3 bases outside the gene matches. In germline, CDR1 is SNHLY, CDR2 FYNNEI. The CDR3 spells CASSADRGDNEQFF. CDR3 nucleotides: TGTGCCAGCAGTGCGGACAGGGGAGACAATGAGCAGTTCTTC.

This clonotype was recorded many times. The rearrangement links TRBV12-3 or TRBV12-4 to TRBJ2-7; 7 bases agree with TRBD2. Trimming at V came to 2 bases and at J to 4 bases, leaving 8 bases not matched to a gene. CDR3 length: 15 residues. The CDR3 sequence is CASSLMGLIEYEQYF. CDR3 DNA: TGTGCCAGCAGTTTAATGGGACTAATCGAGTACGAGCAGTACTTC.

This clonotype was found a few times. The chain has TRBV7-9 and TRBJ2-2; no firm D call. Germline V CDR1 and CDR2: SEHNR, FQNEAQ (reference sequence). V lost 4 bases and J lost 5, with 8 bases in between. This CDR3 is 13 amino acids long. The CDR3 DNA reads TGTGCCAGCAGCTCGGCGTGGACCGGGGAGCTGTTTTTT. Protein: CASSSAWTGELFF.

This clonotype was seen repeatedly, ten times or more. The chain carries TRBV28 and TRBJ1-1, with TRBD1 matching over 7 bases. Germline V lookup: CDR1 MDHEN, CDR2 SYDVKM. CDR3 length: 14 amino acids. Trimming cost V 5 bases and J 4 bases; bases outside gene matches: 7. The CDR3 DNA sequence: TGTGCCAGCAGTGAAACAGGGGTTTTCACTGAAGCTTTCTTT. It is translated as CASSETGVFTEAFF.

The table lists this clonotype with a few counts. V and J are TRBV3-1 and TRBJ2-5; TRBD2 matches 12 bases. Looked up from germline, CDR1 is LGHDT and CDR2 is YNNKEL (reference sequence). CDR3 length: 18 residues. J gave up 1 base and V 3 bases, and 9 bases lay outside the gene matches. This CDR3 is CASSQTSGRYLPQETQYF. The CDR3 bases are TGTGCCAGCAGCCAGACTAGCGGGAGATATCTTCCCCAAGAGACCCAGTACTTC.

There are many counts of this clonotype. The chain has TRBV6-1 and TRBJ2-5; TRBD2 might be the D (7 bases). The ends were cut back, 6 bases at V and 4 bases at J, with 12 bases in the middle. The CDR3 is 13 amino acids. Germline V lookup: CDR1 MNHNS, CDR2 SASEGT. CDR3 DNA: TGTGCCAGCAGGAGGGGGGGCGGAGAGACCCAGTACTTC. Its translation: CASRRGGGETQYF.